The 30 T cell receptor beta chains below were found in one sample sequenced in a study of shared clonotypes between healthy human individuals. Repertoires were generated with immunoSEQ multiplex PCR, while TCRdb's copy carries only in-frame clones and drops some. The table has about 500,000 clones, 60% to 80% seen once. The sequenced material came from PBMCs. The receptors stem from a woman aged 35 to 49 in good health. Some clones in this sample may be carry-over from other donors' samples.

This clone has only a few counts. The CDR3 reads CASSLEGKTQYF. In DNA, the CDR3 is TGTGCCAGCAGCTTAGAAGGAAAGACCCAGTACTTC. The chain is built from TRBV11-3 and TRBJ2-5, with D unclear. Trimming stripped 0 bases from V and 6 bases from J, with 5 bases between. Germline V gives CDR1 SGHNT, CDR2 YENEEA. The CDR3 spans 12 residues.

With regard to this clone: This may be a read error, as it is one base from a much larger clone. J is TRBJ2-7 and V is TRBV6-1; weak D call: TRBD1 (6 bases). The germline V gene has CDR1 MNHNS and CDR2 SASEGT. The CDR3 extends over 16 amino acids. The V and J ends lost 5 bases and 6 bases respectively, with 23 bases between them. CDR3 nucleotide sequence: TGTGCCAGCAGTAAAGTTCAAGGCAGGGGTAGGGCCGAGCAGTACTTC. Residues: CASSKVQGRGRAEQYF.

This clone was seen more than once but under ten times. The genes are TRBV7-3 and TRBJ1-1, with D possibly being TRBD1 (5 bases). Germline values: CDR1 SGHTA, CDR2 FQGTGA. The CDR3 runs 15 residues. V lost 2 bases and J 0 bases, leaving 10 bases between the germline ends. CDR3 loop: CASSLDGGMNTEAFF. The CDR3 DNA follows: TGTGCCAGCAGCTTAGACGGGGGGATGAACACTGAAGCTTTCTTT.

V and J are TRBV6-1 and TRBJ1-4; 8 nucleotides align to TRBD1. V was clipped by 5 bases and J by 5 bases; unmatched bases: 7. CDR3 length equals 15 residues. CDR1 MNHNS and CDR2 SASEGT come from the germline V gene. The CDR3 DNA reads TGTGCCAGCAGTTTGGGGACAGGAGGGAATGAAAAACTGTTTTTT. This codes for CASSLGTGGNEKLFF.

V usage is TRBV30 and J usage is TRBJ1-4; no definite D call. CDR3 length equals 13 residues. Germline V gene sequence: CDR1 GTSNPN, CDR2 SVGIG (reference sequence). Trimming took 7 bases from V and 3 from J, leaving 12 bases between them. This CDR3 is CASQVVANEKLFF. The CDR3 region has the DNA TGTGCCTCCCAAGTAGTGGCTAATGAAAAACTGTTTTTT.

This clone appeared many times. The sample contains more than one DNA sequence encoding this CDR3. V is TRBV6-4 and J is TRBJ2-6; D is unclear. This CDR3 is 15 amino acids long. The germline gives CDR1 MRHNA, CDR2 SNTAGT. V shed 2 bases and J shed 1 base, with 6 bases lying between them. The CDR3, as DNA: TGTGCCAGCAGTGACACGCGATCTGGGGCCAACGTCCTGACTTTC. It encodes CASSDTRSGANVLTF.

The chain is built from TRBV6-5 and TRBJ2-7, with D maybe TRBD2 (6 bases). The V end was cut by 6 bases, the J end by 6 bases, with 15 bases between. The CDR3 runs 13 residues. Germline-derived CDR1 and CDR2 are MNHEY and SVGAGI. The DNA of the CDR3 is TGTGCCAGCAGCCGCTCCCGGGGGTCCGAGCAGTACTTC. Residues: CASSRSRGSEQYF.

The chain couples TRBV4-1 to TRBJ1-4; 9 nucleotides agree with TRBD1. The junction had 10 bases not matched to a gene; V was cut back by 1 base and J by 7 bases. The CDR3 totals 17 residues. The germline CDR1 and CDR2 sequences are MGHRA and YSYEKL. The CDR3 coding sequence is TGCGCCAGCAGCCAAGCTCCGACAGGGGGTCCGAGTGAAAAACTGTTTTTT. This codes for CASSQAPTGGPSEKLFF.

The chain employs TRBV2 and TRBJ1-6, with a weak D call TRBD1 (6 bases). The CDR3 covers 13 residues. CDR1 SNHLY and CDR2 FYNNEI come from the germline V gene. The V gene lost 6 bases and the J gene lost 11 bases, with 14 bases spanning the gap. CDR3 bases: TGTGCCAGCAGGCGTATAGGGGGACCACCCCTCCACTTT. Amino acid sequence: CASRRIGGPPLHF. Looking up the rest from reference TRBV2 and TRBJ1-6 gives the full variable domain: EPEVTQTPSHQVTQMGQEVILRCVPISNHLYFYWYRQILGQKVEFLVSFYNNEISEKSEIFDDQFSVERPDGSNFTLKIRSTKLEDSAMYFCASRRIGGPPLHFGNGTRLTVT.

This clone showed up many times. The chain has TRBV18 and TRBJ2-7, with TRBD2 identical over 7 bases. The V and J ends lost 1 base and 3 bases, in that order; junction bases with no gene match: 9. Germline CDR1 KGHSH, CDR2 LQKENI. CDR3 size: 16 residues. In nucleotides, the CDR3 is TGTGCCAGCTCACCACGGGGAGGGAGGGCATACTACGAGCAGTACTTC. Protein sequence: CASSPRGGRAYYEQYF.

The rearrangement joins TRBV7-2 to TRBJ2-6, with unresolved D. This CDR3 is 15 amino acids long. The V gene lost 10 bases and the J gene lost 0 bases, with 13 bases spanning the gap. CDR1 is SGHTA, CDR2 FQGNSA, per germline. The chain's CDR3 is CATQQTPSGANVLTF. CDR3 sequence (DNA): TGTGCCACCCAGCAGACCCCCTCTGGGGCCAACGTCCTGACTTTC.

This clone occurred a few times. V is TRBV25-1 and J is TRBJ2-7; D gene uncertain. This CDR3 region has 14 residues. Germline assignment: CDR1 MGHDK and CDR2 SYGVNS. V was clipped by 2 bases and J by 3 bases, with 11 bases between them. Here the CDR3 DNA reads TGTGCCAGCAGTGAACGAGCAAGAGGCTACGAGCAGTACTTC. Translated, it gives CASSERARGYEQYF.

The chain joins TRBV27 to TRBJ2-2; maybe TRBD1 (5 bases). Germline V gene data show CDR1 as MNHEY and CDR2 as SMNVEV (reference sequence). The CDR3 is 16 amino acids. V was pared by 0 bases and J by 4 bases, with 12 bases between. CDR3 DNA sequence: TGTGCCAGCAGTTTATCTCCAGATCAGGGCACCGGGGAGCTGTTTTTT. Its translation: CASSLSPDQGTGELFF.

As concerns this clone: A far larger clone is a single base away, which makes a read error likely. This chain links TRBV5-1 with TRBJ2-3, with D perhaps matching TRBD2 (6 bases). Looked up from germline, CDR1 is SGHRS and CDR2 is YFSETQ. The CDR3 runs 14 residues. CDR3 amino acids: CVSSDGSLTDTQYF. CDR3 coding DNA: TGCGTCAGCAGCGACGGGAGCCTGACAGATACGCAGTATTTT. Full variable domain (rest looked up from reference TRBV5-1 and TRBJ2-3): KAGVTQTPRYLIKTRGQQVTLSCSPISGHRSVSWYQQTPGQGLQFLFEYFSETQRNKGNFPGRFSGRQFSNSRSEMNVSTLELGDSALYLCVSSDGSLTDTQYFGPGTRLTVL.

The chain uses TRBV28 and TRBJ2-7; D is undetermined. Germline CDR1 reads MDHEN; CDR2 reads SYDVKM. Deletions cut 4 bases from V and 3 bases from J, with 7 bases between. The CDR3 extends over 12 amino acids. The CDR3 nucleotides are TGTGCCAGCAGTTCGTACCACTACGAGCAGTACTTC. Protein sequence: CASSSYHYEQYF.

The rearrangement joins TRBV18 to TRBJ2-4, with D hard to call. The CDR3 covers 15 residues. Germline V lookup: CDR1 KGHSH, CDR2 LQKENI. Deletions cut 0 bases from V and 1 base from J, with 7 bases between. The CDR3, as DNA: TGTGCCAGCTCACCACCAGTTGCGGCCAAAAACATTCAGTACTTC. Its protein product is CASSPPVAAKNIQYF.

With regard to this clone: The same CDR3 is also encoded by other DNA sequences in this sample. V and J are TRBV9 and TRBJ1-1; 10 bases match TRBD1. Germline V gives CDR1 SGDLS, CDR2 YYNGEE. The CDR3 contains 14 residues. The V gene end was trimmed by 3 bases and the J gene end by 5 bases; junction bases not matched to a gene: 4. CDR3 coding DNA: TGTGCCAGCAGCGCGACAGGGGGCTTTACTGAAGCTTTCTTT. Translating it yields CASSATGGFTEAFF.

This clone was observed once. V gene TRBV4-1 combines with J gene TRBJ2-7; the match to TRBD2 covers 11 bases. This CDR3 region has 16 residues. Per germline, CDR1 MGHRA and CDR2 YSYEKL. V lost 1 base, J lost 3 bases, and 5 bases stayed unmatched. The CDR3 DNA is TGCGCCAGCAGCCAAGTACTAGCGGGAGAATTCTACGAGCAGTACTTC. Protein product: CASSQVLAGEFYEQYF.

Notes on this clone: It differs at one base from a far larger clone, so likely a read error. The sample holds other DNA sequences that translate to the same CDR3. V gene TRBV5-1 combines with J gene TRBJ1-1; D gene unclear. Between the trimmed V and J ends, which lost 5 bases and 6 bases, there was a span of 8 bases. From germline, CDR1 is SGHRS and CDR2 YFSETQ. This CDR3 comprises 11 residues. CDR3 amino acids: CASRDYSEAFF. The CDR3, as DNA: TGCGCCAGCAGGGATTACTCTGAAGCTTTCTTT. Variable domain in full (rest from reference TRBV5-1 and TRBJ1-1): KAGVTQTPRYLIKTRGQQVTLSCSPISGHRSVSWYQQTPGQGLQFLFEYFSETQRNKGNFPGRFSGRQFSNSRSEMNVSTLELGDSALYLCASRDYSEAFFGQGTRLTVV.

The V call is TRBV18, the J call TRBJ1-5; the D gene is possibly TRBD1 (6 bases). V was cut by 2 bases and J by 7 bases, with 15 bases left in between. The CDR3 is 15 amino acids. Germline CDR1 and CDR2: KGHSH and LQKENI. The CDR3 region has the DNA TGTGCCAGCTCACCAGGACTGGTCCAGGGGCAGCCCCAGCATTTT. This translates into CASSPGLVQGQPQHF. The complete variable domain, with remaining parts taken from reference TRBV18 and TRBJ1-5, reads NAGVMQNPRHLVRRRGQEARLRCSPMKGHSHVYWYRQLPEEGLKFMVYLQKENIIDESGMPKERFSAEFPKEGPSILRIQQVVRGDSAAYFCASSPGLVQGQPQHFGDGTRLSIL.

This clone was observed once. The sample contains more than one DNA sequence encoding this CDR3. The chain uses TRBV7-9 and TRBJ2-1; D call uncertain. V lost 5 bases and J 9 bases, leaving 11 bases between the germline ends. CDR1 SEHNR and CDR2 FQNEAQ come from the germline V gene (reference sequence). The CDR3 extends over 12 amino acids. The chain's CDR3 is CASSPRTAEQFF. The CDR3 nucleotides are TGTGCCAGCAGCCCTAGGACGGCTGAGCAGTTCTTC. The full variable domain, completed using reference TRBV7-9 and TRBJ2-1, is DTGVSQNPRHKITKRGQNVTFRCDPISEHNRLYWYRQTLGQGPEFLTYFQNEAQLEKSRLLSDRFSAERPKGSFSTLEIQRTEQGDSAMYLCASSPRTAEQFFGPGTRLTVL.

The chain recombines TRBV28 with TRBJ2-1; 14 bases map to TRBD2. This CDR3 is built from 16 residues. The V segment lost 8 bases and the J segment 0 bases; nucleotides outside the gene matches: 3. Germline-derived CDR1 and CDR2 are MDHEN and SYDVKM. The CDR3 loop reads CASGGTSGSSYNEQFF. Written as DNA, the CDR3 is TGTGCCAGCGGTGGGACTAGCGGGAGCTCCTACAATGAGCAGTTCTTC.

The CDR3 loop reads CASSSLRGNYEQYF. CDR3 nucleotides: TGTGCCAGCAGCTCCCTCAGGGGTAACTACGAGCAGTACTTC. The chain carries TRBV7-6 and TRBJ2-7; D is possibly TRBD1 (6 bases). The CDR3 is made up of 14 amino acids. V was shortened by 4 bases and J by 3 bases, with 13 bases between the two germline ends. The germline V gene encodes CDR1 SGHVS and CDR2 FNYEAQ.

This chain joins TRBV14 and TRBJ2-1; D is unclear. Germline CDR1 is SGHDN and CDR2 is FVKESK. This CDR3 comprises 11 residues. The ends were cut back, 4 bases at V and 8 bases at J, with 6 bases in the middle. The CDR3 bases are TGTGCCAGCAGCCGGGGTGATGAGCAGTTCTTC. It encodes CASSRGDEQFF.

The rearrangement uses TRBV6-6 and TRBJ2-7; 11 positions agree with TRBD2. There are 14 residues in the CDR3. Germline assignment: CDR1 MNHNY and CDR2 SVGAGI (reference sequence). The V and J ends lost 5 bases and 2 bases, in that order; junction bases with no gene match: 2. For the CDR3, the DNA is TGTGCCAGCAGTGGGACTAGCGGAACCTACGAGCAGTACTTC. It yields the protein CASSGTSGTYEQYF.

The chain is built from TRBV6-1 and TRBJ1-2; no firm D call. Germline CDR1 reads MNHNS; CDR2 reads SASEGT. Deletions cut 7 bases from V and 1 base from J, with 16 bases between. The CDR3 runs to 15 residues. CDR3 sequence: CASKLWRALNYGYTF. The CDR3 region has the DNA TGTGCCAGCAAACTCTGGCGGGCCCTTAACTATGGCTACACCTTC.

This chain uses TRBV7-9 with TRBJ1-5; the D is unclear. Germline CDR1 is SEHNR and CDR2 is FQNEAQ (reference sequence). This CDR3 has 14 amino acids. V was clipped by 3 bases and J by 6 bases, with 12 bases between them. The CDR3 DNA reads as TGTGCCAGCAGCTTGGGAGGGATCGCTCAGCCCCAGCATTTT. Protein sequence: CASSLGGIAQPQHF.

The chain combines TRBV2 with TRBJ2-5; 8 bases agree with TRBD1. The CDR3 covers 14 residues. Germline V gives CDR1 SNHLY, CDR2 FYNNEI. Trimming took 0 bases from V and 7 from J; bases not matched to a gene: 4. The CDR3 DNA sequence: TGTGCCAGCAGTGAAGCGGACAGGGCGGGGACCCAGTACTTC. As protein: CASSEADRAGTQYF.

Concerning this clone: A far larger clone is off by one base, so a read error is likely. The chain employs TRBV30 and TRBJ1-1, with no clear D. CDR3 length: 14 amino acids. V was shortened by 4 bases and J by 7 bases, with 19 bases between the two germline ends. Germline V gene sequence: CDR1 GTSNPN, CDR2 SVGIG (reference sequence). The CDR3 is CAWTVTMGWLEAFF. In DNA, the CDR3 is TGTGCCTGGACAGTCACAATGGGGTGGCTTGAAGCTTTCTTT.

This chain joins TRBV6-5 and TRBJ1-2; 8 bases align to TRBD1. This CDR3 is built from 14 residues. The V gene end was trimmed by 5 bases and the J gene end by 4 bases; junction bases not matched to a gene: 6. The germline V gene encodes CDR1 MNHEY and CDR2 SVGAGI. Here the CDR3 reads CASSDGQGRYGYTF. The DNA for the CDR3 is TGTGCCAGCAGTGATGGACAGGGACGCTATGGCTACACCTTC.